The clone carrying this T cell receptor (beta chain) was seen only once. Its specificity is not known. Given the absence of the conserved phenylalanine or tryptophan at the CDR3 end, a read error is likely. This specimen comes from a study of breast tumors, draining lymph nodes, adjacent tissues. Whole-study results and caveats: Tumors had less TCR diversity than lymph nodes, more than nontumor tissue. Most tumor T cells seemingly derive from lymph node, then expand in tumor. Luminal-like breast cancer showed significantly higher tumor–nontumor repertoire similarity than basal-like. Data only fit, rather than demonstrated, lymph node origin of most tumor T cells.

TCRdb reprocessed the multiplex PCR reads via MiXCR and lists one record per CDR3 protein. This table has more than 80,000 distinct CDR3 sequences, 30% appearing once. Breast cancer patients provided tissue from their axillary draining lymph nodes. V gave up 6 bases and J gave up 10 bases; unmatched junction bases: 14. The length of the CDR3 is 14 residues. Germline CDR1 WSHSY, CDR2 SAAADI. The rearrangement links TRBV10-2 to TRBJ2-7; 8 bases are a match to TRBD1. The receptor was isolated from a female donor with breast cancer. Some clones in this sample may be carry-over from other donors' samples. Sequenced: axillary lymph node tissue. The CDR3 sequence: CASRPGTGPYGQYL. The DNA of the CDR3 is TGCGCCAGCAGGCCCGGGACAGGCCCCTACGGACAGTACCTC.